The clone carrying this T cell receptor beta chain was seen a single time. These data originate in a study of blood T cell repertoires in COVID-19. Study as a whole: Material from acute and convalescent COVID-19 was sourced from the United States, Italy and Spain.

Sequencing was performed with immunoSEQ multiplex PCR; in TCRdb, only in-frame clones are kept and a portion is missing. The data show approximately 310,000 clones, with approximately 85% seen just once and under 2.5% held by the top ten. This CDR3 is built from 15 residues. Germline V gene data show CDR1 as KGHSH and CDR2 as LQKENI. V was shortened by 3 bases and J by 8 bases, with 16 bases between the two germline ends. Participant age was about 18 to 89 years, and participants resided in roughly 24 US areas. Participants were placed into cohorts based on the clinical history they reported. Recovered status applied to Cohort 3 donors who had two consecutive negative PCRs. It also applied to those with clearance or with symptom resolution.

The genes are TRBV18 and TRBJ1-4, with D possibly being TRBD1 (6 bases). Sequencing was carried out using PBMCs or T cells enriched from blood (not recorded which). The clonotype was recovered from a man in his thirties or forties who had recovered from COVID-19. This CDR3 reads CASSPSLQGAEKLFF. DNA of the CDR3: TGTGCCAGCTCACCCTCTCTACAGGGCGCCGAAAAACTGTTTTTT.